This T cell receptor beta chain came from a study of T cells expressing NK-cell markers. Whole-study results and caveats: As a fraction of CD8+ T cells, dominant NKG2C+ clonotypes reached about 1.0-7.5% in a handful of donors. Whether expanded NKG2C-expressing T cell clones recognize HCMV is unknown.

CDR1 and CDR2 (germline): DFQATT, SNEGSKA (reference sequence). The CDR3 has 14 amino acids. Libraries used 5'RACE template switching adding universal primer site and UMIs. For each CDR3 protein, TCRdb gives one entry from its re-call of the 5' RACE reads, without DNA. Its clone listing holds 450,000 to 600,000 distinct CDR3 sequences. On this clonotype: Antigen unknown.

Sequenced material: blood T cells: a sorted CD56 or NKG2C T cell subset, CD4+ or CD8+ T cells, or bulk PBMC T cells (not recorded which). The V and J genes are TRBV20-1 and TRBJ1-5. This TCR came from a man between 18 and 29 years old in good health. The CDR3 here is CSASPGTLNQPQHF.